The entry that follows covers one T cell receptor (beta chain) sequence. In the source study's methods: Estimation of nucleated cell counts relied on the amplification of reference gene primers. Using immunoSEQ multiplex PCR, the repertoire was profiled, and TCRdb retains in-frame clones only, with some absent. V, J and clone size are taken as reported in that table, and D and trimming were inferred from the DNA itself. The sample carries tens of thousands of clones, about nine tenths recorded once. The sample is drawn from a study of blood T cell repertoires in COVID-19. Turning to the study itself: Italy, Spain and the United States were the sources of the convalescent and acute COVID-19 samples. T cells, B-cell-depleted T cells, or PBMCs provided the cDNA or gDNA that served as material.

This CDR3 is built from 13 residues. With 3 bases removed from V and 6 bases from J, the gap between germline ends came to 12 bases. Germline CDR1 reads MDHEN; CDR2 reads SYDVKM. The chain joins TRBV28 to TRBJ2-7; no clear D. The receptor was derived from a human donor in a cohort sampled during active COVID-19. Input material: peripheral blood. The CDR3 protein is CASSLPISGEQYF. The CDR3 coding sequence is TGTGCCAGCAGTTTGCCGATCTCCGGCGAGCAGTACTTC.